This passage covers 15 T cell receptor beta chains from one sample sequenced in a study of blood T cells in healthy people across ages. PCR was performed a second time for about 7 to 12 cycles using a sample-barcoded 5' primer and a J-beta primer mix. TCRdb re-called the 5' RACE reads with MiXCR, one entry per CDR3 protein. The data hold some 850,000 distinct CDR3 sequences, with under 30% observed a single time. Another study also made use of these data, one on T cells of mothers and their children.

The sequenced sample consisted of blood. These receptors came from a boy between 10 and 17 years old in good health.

As DNA, the CDR3 is TGTGCCATCAGTGACGGACAGGATAGCAATCAGCCCCAGCATTTT. Residues: CAISDGQDSNQPQHF. The chain uses TRBV10-3 and TRBJ1-5, with TRBD1 matching 7 bases. Germline V lookup: CDR1 ENHRY, CDR2 SYGVKD. V shed 3 bases, J shed 0 bases, and the junction held 2 bases outside the gene matches. The CDR3 extends over 15 amino acids.

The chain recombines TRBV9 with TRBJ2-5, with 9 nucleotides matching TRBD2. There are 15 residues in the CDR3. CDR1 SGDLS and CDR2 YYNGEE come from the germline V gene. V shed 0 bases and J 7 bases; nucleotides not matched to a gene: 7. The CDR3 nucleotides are TGTGCCAGCAGCGTAGCTTCTAGCGGGGCTGGGACCCAGTACTTC. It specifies CASSVASSGAGTQYF.

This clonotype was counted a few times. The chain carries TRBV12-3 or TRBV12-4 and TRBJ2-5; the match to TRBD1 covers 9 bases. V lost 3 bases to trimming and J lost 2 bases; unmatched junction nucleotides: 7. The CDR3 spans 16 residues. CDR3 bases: TGTGCCAGCAGTTTCCCCTGGGGACAGGGACAAGAGACCCAGTACTTC. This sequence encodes CASSFPWGQGQETQYF.

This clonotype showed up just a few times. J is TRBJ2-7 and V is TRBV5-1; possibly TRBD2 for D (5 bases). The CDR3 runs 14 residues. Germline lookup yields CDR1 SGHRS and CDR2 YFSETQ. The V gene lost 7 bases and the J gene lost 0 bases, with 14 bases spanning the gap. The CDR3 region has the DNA TGCGCCAGCCAGGTACGGGGTAGCTCCTACGAGCAGTACTTC. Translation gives CASQVRGSSYEQYF.

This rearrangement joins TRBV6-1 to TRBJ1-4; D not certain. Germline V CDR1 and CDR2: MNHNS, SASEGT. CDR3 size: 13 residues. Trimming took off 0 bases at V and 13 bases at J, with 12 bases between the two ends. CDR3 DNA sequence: TGTGCCAGCAGTGAAGCGCTTGGAACACTACTGTTTTTT. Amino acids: CASSEALGTLLFF.

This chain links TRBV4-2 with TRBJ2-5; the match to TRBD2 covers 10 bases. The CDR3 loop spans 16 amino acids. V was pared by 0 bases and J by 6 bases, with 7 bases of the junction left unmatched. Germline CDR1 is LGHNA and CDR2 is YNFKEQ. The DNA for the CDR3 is TGTGCCAGCAGCCAAGATGTTAGGACTAGCGGTCAGACCCAGTACTTC. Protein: CASSQDVRTSGQTQYF.

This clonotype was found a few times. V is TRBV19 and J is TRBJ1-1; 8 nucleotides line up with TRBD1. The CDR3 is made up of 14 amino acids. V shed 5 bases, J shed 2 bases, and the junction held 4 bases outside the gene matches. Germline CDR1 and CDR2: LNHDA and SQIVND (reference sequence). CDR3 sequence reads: CASSPGQDNTEAFF. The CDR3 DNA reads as TGTGCCAGTAGTCCGGGACAGGATAACACTGAAGCTTTCTTT.

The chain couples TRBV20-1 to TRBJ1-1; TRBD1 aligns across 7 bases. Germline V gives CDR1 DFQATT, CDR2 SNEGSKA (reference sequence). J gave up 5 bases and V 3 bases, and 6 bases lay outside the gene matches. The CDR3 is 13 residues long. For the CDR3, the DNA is TGCAGTGCTAGTGAGACAGGGAGGACTGAAGCTTTCTTT. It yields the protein CSASETGRTEAFF.

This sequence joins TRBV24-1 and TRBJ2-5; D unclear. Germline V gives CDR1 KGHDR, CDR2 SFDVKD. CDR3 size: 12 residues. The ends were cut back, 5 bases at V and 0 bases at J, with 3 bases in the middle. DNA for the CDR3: TGTGCCACCAGTGGCGACCAAGAGACCCAGTACTTC. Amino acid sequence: CATSGDQETQYF.

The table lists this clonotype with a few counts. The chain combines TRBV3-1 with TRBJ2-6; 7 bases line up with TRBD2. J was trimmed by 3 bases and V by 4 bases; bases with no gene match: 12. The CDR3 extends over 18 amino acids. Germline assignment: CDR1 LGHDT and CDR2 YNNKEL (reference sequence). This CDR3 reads CASSPGLRRKGGANVLTF. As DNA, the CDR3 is TGTGCCAGCAGCCCGGGACTACGGCGGAAAGGTGGGGCCAACGTCCTGACTTTC.

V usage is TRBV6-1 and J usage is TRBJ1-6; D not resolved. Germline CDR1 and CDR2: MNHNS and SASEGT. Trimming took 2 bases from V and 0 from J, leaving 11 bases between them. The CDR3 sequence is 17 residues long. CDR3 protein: CASSENSWSSYNSPLHF. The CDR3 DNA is TGTGCCAGCAGTGAAAACAGTTGGAGCTCCTATAATTCACCCCTCCACTTT.

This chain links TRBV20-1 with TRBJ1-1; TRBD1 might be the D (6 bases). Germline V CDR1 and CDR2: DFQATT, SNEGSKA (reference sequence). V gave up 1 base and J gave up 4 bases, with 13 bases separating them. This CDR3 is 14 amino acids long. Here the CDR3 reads CSARGLTGSTEAFF. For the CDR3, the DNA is TGCAGTGCTAGAGGCCTAACAGGGAGCACTGAAGCTTTCTTT.

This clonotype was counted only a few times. As DNA, the CDR3 is TGCAGCGCCGCGGGGGCTCGAACAGATACGCAGTATTTT. Amino acid sequence: CSAAGARTDTQYF. The chain recombines TRBV29-1 with TRBJ2-3; D is perhaps TRBD2 (7 bases). The CDR3 runs 13 residues. Germline V gene lookup returns CDR1 SQVTM and CDR2 ANQGSEA. The ends were cut back, 7 bases at V and 3 bases at J, with 14 bases in the middle.

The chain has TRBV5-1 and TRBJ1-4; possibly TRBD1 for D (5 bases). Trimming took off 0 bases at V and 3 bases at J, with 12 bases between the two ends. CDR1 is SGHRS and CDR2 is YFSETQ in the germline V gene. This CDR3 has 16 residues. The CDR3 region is CASSLVGRDPNEKLFF. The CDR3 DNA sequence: TGCGCCAGCAGCTTGGTTGGCAGGGACCCTAATGAAAAACTGTTTTTT.

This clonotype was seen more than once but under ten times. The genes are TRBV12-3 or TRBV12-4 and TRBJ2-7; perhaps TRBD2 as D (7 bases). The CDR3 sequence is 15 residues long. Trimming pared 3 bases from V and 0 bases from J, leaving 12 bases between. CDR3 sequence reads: CASSFGGASSYEQYF. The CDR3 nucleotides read TGTGCCAGCAGTTTTGGGGGGGCGAGCTCCTACGAGCAGTACTTC.